This entry lists 29 T cell receptor beta chains sequenced from one sample in a study of T cell responses to AZD1222 COVID-19 vaccine. Sequenced by immunoSEQ multiplex PCR; TCRdb stores in-frame clones only, minus some. The table lists about 100,000 clones, 85% to 90% of them singletons, with 16% in the top ten. The sequencing here drew on peripheral blood, taken on day 0 of AZD1222 vaccination. The receptor source for this set is an adult in good health.

V and J are TRBV10-3 and TRBJ2-2; D gene uncertain. The V end lost 8 bases, the J end lost 9 bases, and 10 bases lay between the germline ends. The CDR3 sequence is 11 residues long. Looked up from germline, CDR1 is ENHRY and CDR2 is SYGVKD. In DNA form, the CDR3 reads TGTGCCATCGGCGAGAACCGGGAGCTGTTTTTT. Translated: CAIGENRELFF.

The rearrangement links TRBV27 to TRBJ2-5; D is undetermined. V dropped 6 bases and J dropped 4 bases, with 12 bases sitting between them. The CDR3 loop spans 13 amino acids. Germline lookup yields CDR1 MNHEY and CDR2 SMNVEV (reference sequence). CDR3 sequence: CASSPQSLETQYF. CDR3 nucleotide sequence: TGTGCCAGCAGCCCCCAAAGCTTAGAGACCCAGTACTTC.

The rearrangement uses TRBV7-9 and TRBJ1-2; 8 nucleotides match TRBD1. With 2 bases clipped from V and 8 bases from J, the junction kept 7 bases outside the gene matches. CDR1 and CDR2 from the germline V gene are SEHNR and FQNEAQ (reference sequence). This CDR3 has 14 amino acids. CDR3 DNA sequence: TGTGCCAGCAGCTTACTCCAGGGGGCTTGGGGCTACACCTTC. It is translated as CASSLLQGAWGYTF.

This chain joins TRBV28 and TRBJ2-5; 7 bases map to TRBD2. The V and J ends lost 5 bases and 2 bases, in that order; junction bases with no gene match: 8. Germline V CDR1 and CDR2: MDHEN, SYDVKM. This CDR3 contains 15 residues. The CDR3 DNA sequence: TGTGCCAGCAGTCCGGGGGGAAGAGGACAAGAGACCCAGTACTTC. Its translation: CASSPGGRGQETQYF.

The gene calls are TRBV4-2 and TRBJ1-5; D gene ambiguous. Germline V gene lookup returns CDR1 LGHNA and CDR2 YNFKEQ. The ends were cut back, 4 bases at V and 0 bases at J, with 4 bases in the middle. The CDR3 is made up of 13 amino acids. CDR3 bases: TGTGCCAGCAGCCCCAGTAGCAATCAGCCCCAGCATTTT. Translated, it gives CASSPSSNQPQHF.

The chain combines TRBV27 with TRBJ2-2; 9 nucleotides match TRBD2. Germline CDR1 and CDR2: MNHEY and SMNVEV (reference sequence). Unmatched junction bases numbered 12, after V lost 5 bases and J lost 5 bases. There are 17 residues in the CDR3. The CDR3 protein is CASSGLASSLLTGELFF. The CDR3 DNA follows: TGTGCCAGCAGTGGACTAGCGTCGTCACTATTAACCGGGGAGCTGTTTTTT.

The chain links TRBV7-8 to TRBJ1-4; TRBD1 might be the D (5 bases). The CDR3 length is 16 residues. Germline CDR1 SGHVS, CDR2 FQNEAQ. The V end was cut by 1 base, the J end by 5 bases, with 14 bases between. CDR3 loop: CASSLESGQRNEKLFF. The CDR3 nucleotides read TGTGCCAGCAGCTTAGAGTCGGGGCAGAGAAATGAAAAACTGTTTTTT.

The V and J genes are TRBV5-1 and TRBJ1-4; no definite D call. Germline lookup yields CDR1 SGHRS and CDR2 YFSETQ. Trimming took 0 bases from V and 7 from J, leaving 10 bases between them. The CDR3 contains 14 residues. CDR3 in DNA: TGCGCCAGCAGCTTGGAGGGCAGGACTGAAAAACTGTTTTTT. It is translated as CASSLEGRTEKLFF.

The rearrangement links TRBV6-4 to TRBJ1-1; D uncertain. The CDR3 has 14 residues. V shed 7 bases and J shed 5 bases, with 17 bases lying between them. Germline values: CDR1 MRHNA, CDR2 SNTAGT. The CDR3 region is CASTLGPPRTEAFF. For the CDR3, the DNA is TGTGCCAGCACCCTAGGTCCCCCGAGGACTGAAGCTTTCTTT.

The chain carries TRBV5-1 and TRBJ1-5; D might be TRBD1 (5 bases). Per the germline V gene, CDR1 is SGHRS and CDR2 is YFSETQ. The CDR3 length is 15 residues. V lost 4 bases, J lost 5 bases, and 16 bases lay in between. The CDR3 coding sequence is TGCGCCAGCAGCGCGGGGACGGACTACCATCAGCCCCAGCATTTT. As protein: CASSAGTDYHQPQHF. Full variable domain (missing parts from reference TRBV5-1 and TRBJ1-5): KAGVTQTPRYLIKTRGQQVTLSCSPISGHRSVSWYQQTPGQGLQFLFEYFSETQRNKGNFPGRFSGRQFSNSRSEMNVSTLELGDSALYLCASSAGTDYHQPQHFGDGTRLSIL.

This clone was counted once. Written as DNA, the CDR3 is TGTGCCAGTAGTAACCAGGACACTGAAGCTTTCTTT. The encoded protein is CASSNQDTEAFF. J is TRBJ1-1 and V is TRBV19; D remains unclear. The V end was cut by 4 bases, the J end by 3 bases, with 6 bases between. This CDR3 region has 12 residues. The germline CDR1 and CDR2 sequences are LNHDA and SQIVND (reference sequence).

The chain is built from TRBV19 and TRBJ1-5, with D unclear. V gave up 3 bases and J gave up 5 bases, with 8 bases separating them. Per germline, CDR1 LNHDA and CDR2 SQIVND (reference sequence). The CDR3 has 13 residues. The CDR3 sequence: CASSMEEYQPQHF. The CDR3 DNA sequence: TGTGCCAGTAGTATGGAGGAATATCAGCCCCAGCATTTT.

The chain joins TRBV24-1 to TRBJ2-1, with D possibly called TRBD1 or TRBD2 (5 bases each). This CDR3 has 13 amino acids. Trimming cost V 8 bases and J 6 bases, with 13 bases left between them. CDR1 and CDR2 (germline): KGHDR, SFDVKD. CDR3 region: CATNRGQSNEQFF. Written as DNA, the CDR3 is TGTGCCACCAACCGGGGCCAAAGCAATGAGCAGTTCTTC.

The chain combines TRBV6-1 with TRBJ1-2, with 9 positions matching TRBD1. Germline CDR1 MNHNS, CDR2 SASEGT. The CDR3 has 15 residues. Trimming took 2 bases from V and 4 from J; bases not matched to a gene: 5. CDR3 DNA sequence: TGTGCCAGCAGTGAATGGGACAGGGAGGGCTATGGCTACACCTTC. This codes for CASSEWDREGYGYTF.

This clone was seen once. The V gene is TRBV11-3, the J gene TRBJ1-1, with D uncertain. The V end was cut by 5 bases, the J end by 4 bases, with 14 bases between. The CDR3 loop spans 14 amino acids. CDR1 and CDR2 from the germline V gene are SGHNT and YENEEA. The CDR3: CASSPRRGRTEAFF. The CDR3 coding sequence is TGTGCCAGCAGCCCCCGGCGGGGTCGCACTGAAGCTTTCTTT.

The chain carries TRBV9 and TRBJ2-6; D could derive from TRBD1 or TRBD2 (5 bases each). The CDR3 runs to 17 residues. Between the trimmed V and J ends, which lost 0 bases and 0 bases, there was a span of 10 bases. CDR1 is SGDLS, CDR2 YYNGEE, per germline. CDR3 protein: CASSVDPGPSGANVLTF. CDR3 DNA: TGTGCCAGCAGCGTAGATCCGGGACCCTCTGGGGCCAACGTCCTGACTTTC.

The rearrangement uses TRBV6-1 and TRBJ2-7; D is unresolved. The germline V gene has CDR1 MNHNS and CDR2 SASEGT. V was shortened by 4 bases and J by 3 bases, with 19 bases between the two germline ends. The CDR3 totals 16 residues. The CDR3 DNA sequence: TGTGCCAGCAGTGCAACGACCCCAAGCCCGGGCTACGAGCAGTACTTC. Amino acid sequence: CASSATTPSPGYEQYF.

In this sample, this clone turned up once. The chain couples TRBV19 to TRBJ1-2; D is unclear. There are 14 residues in the CDR3. V shed 5 bases and J shed 4 bases, with 14 bases lying between them. Germline V lookup: CDR1 LNHDA, CDR2 SQIVND (reference sequence). The CDR3 sequence is CASSPQASGYGYTF. CDR3 DNA sequence: TGTGCCAGTAGTCCCCAGGCCTCTGGCTATGGCTACACCTTC.

The V and J genes are TRBV5-1 and TRBJ2-2; D not certain. CDR3 length equals 15 residues. V gave up 0 bases and J gave up 5 bases, with 11 bases separating them. Germline values: CDR1 SGHRS, CDR2 YFSETQ. This chain's CDR3 is CASSLDQDGTGELFF. CDR3 coding DNA: TGCGCCAGCAGCTTGGACCAGGATGGGACCGGGGAGCTGTTTTTT.

V and J are TRBV6-5 and TRBJ2-7; tentative D call: TRBD2 (5 bases). CDR3 size: 14 residues. CDR1 and CDR2 from the germline V gene are MNHEY and SVGAGI. V lost 5 bases, J lost 2 bases, and 13 bases lay in between. Written as DNA, the CDR3 is TGTGCCAGCAGTCTCGGAGGAGGAGCCTACGAGCAGTACTTC. It yields the protein CASSLGGGAYEQYF.

V gene TRBV4-1 combines with J gene TRBJ2-2; D may correspond to TRBD1 or TRBD2 (7 bases each). Trimming pared 3 bases from V and 5 bases from J, leaving 19 bases between. CDR1 and CDR2 from the germline V gene are MGHRA and YSYEKL. This CDR3 is built from 17 residues. CDR3 sequence (DNA): TGCGCCAGCAGCCATCCCAGGGGGGGGCGAAGGACCGGGGAGCTGTTTTTT. This sequence encodes CASSHPRGGRRTGELFF.

The chain links TRBV5-3 to TRBJ2-1; a possible D gene is TRBD1 (7 bases). TRBV5-3 is placed among ORFs of uncertain function. V gave up 10 bases and J gave up 7 bases, with 24 bases separating them. This CDR3 contains 15 residues. CDR3 region: CASRGTACSGNEQFF. The CDR3, as DNA: TGTGCCTCTCGCGGGACAGCTTGTTCGGGGAATGAGCAGTTCTTC.

V usage is TRBV7-9 and J usage is TRBJ2-1; D gene unclear. Trimming cost V 5 bases and J 9 bases, with 11 bases left between them. CDR1 and CDR2 (germline): SEHNR, FQNEAQ (reference sequence). The CDR3 has 12 residues. The CDR3 protein is CASSQGYGEQFF. The CDR3 DNA follows: TGTGCCAGCAGCCAAGGGTACGGTGAGCAGTTCTTC.

This chain joins TRBV14 and TRBJ2-3, with D perhaps matching TRBD2 (7 bases). Looked up from germline, CDR1 is SGHDN and CDR2 is FVKESK. V lost 0 bases and J lost 2, with 21 bases in between. This CDR3 comprises 19 residues. CDR3 DNA: TGTGCCAGCAGCCAAGAATCCCCCTATGGCGGGGGCACCACAGATACGCAGTATTTT. As protein: CASSQESPYGGGTTDTQYF.

This chain joins TRBV10-3 and TRBJ2-3; D is possibly TRBD2 (7 bases). CDR3 length equals 15 residues. From germline, CDR1 is ENHRY and CDR2 SYGVKD. V was shortened by 0 bases and J by 3 bases, with 10 bases between the two germline ends. The CDR3 spells CAISESAGATDTQYF. As DNA, the CDR3 is TGTGCCATCAGTGAGTCTGCGGGGGCGACAGATACGCAGTATTTT.

CDR3 nucleotides: TGTGCCATCAGAAGGACGGTAGATGACAATCAGCCCCAGCATTTT. It specifies CAIRRTVDDNQPQHF. The chain couples TRBV10-3 to TRBJ1-5; no clear D. The CDR3 contains 15 residues. Germline assignment: CDR1 ENHRY and CDR2 SYGVKD. Trimming took off 6 bases at V and 3 bases at J, with 15 bases between the two ends.

The chain has TRBV27 and TRBJ1-2; 8 bases agree with TRBD1. The trim removed 5 bases at V and 2 bases at J, leaving 7 bases unmatched. Germline values: CDR1 MNHEY, CDR2 SMNVEV (reference sequence). The CDR3 is made up of 15 amino acids. The CDR3 loop is CASSTTGGGNYGYTF. The CDR3, as DNA: TGTGCCAGCAGTACTACAGGGGGTGGGAACTATGGCTACACCTTC.

V gene TRBV7-2 combines with J gene TRBJ1-4; TRBD1 is a possible D gene (6 bases). This CDR3 spans 15 amino acids. Germline CDR1 SGHTA, CDR2 FQGNSA. Trimming pared 5 bases from V and 14 bases from J, leaving 24 bases between. The CDR3 sequence is CASSQSRGGRINLFF. CDR3 nucleotide sequence: TGTGCCAGCAGCCAATCACGGGGGGGGCGCATAAACCTGTTTTTT.

This clone appeared once. This chain uses TRBV11-3 with TRBJ2-7; D uncertain. Trimming took off 2 bases at V and 5 bases at J, with 7 bases between the two ends. The CDR3 is made up of 12 amino acids. Germline CDR1 and CDR2: SGHNT and YENEEA. Here the CDR3 reads CASSLTDHEQYF. In DNA, the CDR3 is TGTGCCAGCAGCTTAACCGACCACGAGCAGTACTTC.